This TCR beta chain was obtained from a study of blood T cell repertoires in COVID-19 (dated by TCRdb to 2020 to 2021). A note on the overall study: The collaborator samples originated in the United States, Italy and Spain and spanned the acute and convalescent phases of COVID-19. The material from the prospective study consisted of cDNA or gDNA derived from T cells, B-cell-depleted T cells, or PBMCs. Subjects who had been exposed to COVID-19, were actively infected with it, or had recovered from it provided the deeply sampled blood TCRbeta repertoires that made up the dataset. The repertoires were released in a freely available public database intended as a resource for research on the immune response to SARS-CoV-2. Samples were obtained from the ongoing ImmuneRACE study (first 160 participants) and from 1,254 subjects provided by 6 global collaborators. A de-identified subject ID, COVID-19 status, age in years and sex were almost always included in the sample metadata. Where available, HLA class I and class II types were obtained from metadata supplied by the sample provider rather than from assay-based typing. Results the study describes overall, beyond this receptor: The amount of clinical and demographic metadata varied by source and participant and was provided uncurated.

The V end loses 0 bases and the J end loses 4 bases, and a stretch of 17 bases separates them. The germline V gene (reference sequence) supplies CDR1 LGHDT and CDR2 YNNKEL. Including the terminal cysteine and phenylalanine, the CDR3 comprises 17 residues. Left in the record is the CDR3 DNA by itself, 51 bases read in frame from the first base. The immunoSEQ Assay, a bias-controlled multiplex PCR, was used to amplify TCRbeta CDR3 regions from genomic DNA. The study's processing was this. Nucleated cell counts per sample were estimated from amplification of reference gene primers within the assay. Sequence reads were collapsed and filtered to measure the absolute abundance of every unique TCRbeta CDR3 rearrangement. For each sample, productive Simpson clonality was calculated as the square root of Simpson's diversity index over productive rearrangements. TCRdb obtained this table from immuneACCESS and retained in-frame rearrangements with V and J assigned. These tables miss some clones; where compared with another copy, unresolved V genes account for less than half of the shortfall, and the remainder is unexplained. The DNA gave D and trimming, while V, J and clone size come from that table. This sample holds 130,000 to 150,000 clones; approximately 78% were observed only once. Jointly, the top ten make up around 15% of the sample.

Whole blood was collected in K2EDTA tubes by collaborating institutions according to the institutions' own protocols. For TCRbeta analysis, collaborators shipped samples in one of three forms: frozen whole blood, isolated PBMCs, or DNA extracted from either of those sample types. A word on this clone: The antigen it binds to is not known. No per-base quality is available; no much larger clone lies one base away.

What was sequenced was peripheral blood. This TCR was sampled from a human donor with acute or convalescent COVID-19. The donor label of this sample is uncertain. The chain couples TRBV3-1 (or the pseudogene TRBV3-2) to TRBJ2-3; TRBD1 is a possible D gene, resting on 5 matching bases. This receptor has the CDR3 CASSQDSGQGGPDTQYF. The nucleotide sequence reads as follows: TGTGCCAGCAGCCAAGATTCTGGGCAGGGCGGACCAGATACGCAGTATTTT.